This T cell receptor (beta chain) was captured in a study of T cells in Graves' hyperthyroidism and ophthalmopathy. Findings and limits, study-wide: Ophthalmopathy, which appeared later, was predicted by the model a median around 6.9 months before onset. In the blood, most expanded thyroid clonotypes above 0.001 appeared as well.

Hyperthyroidism in the patients, aged 18 to 65, was newly diagnosed and under 2 months in duration. This clonotype was counted at least ten times. Its matching antigen is unknown. Using RNA transcripts as the source, TCR beta CDR3 regions were amplified. First-round RT-PCR with HTBI primers amplified the TCR CDR3 region. TCRdb redid the calling of the multiplex PCR reads with MiXCR, one entry per CDR3 protein. The sample lists about 560,000 distinct CDR3 sequences; 16% were seen once. The CDR3 contains 15 residues. Germline V lookup: CDR1 MDHEN, CDR2 SYDVKM. V was shortened by 5 bases and J by 9 bases, with 20 bases between the two germline ends.

The origin of this receptor is a woman between 18 and 29 years old with Graves' hyperthyroidism. The sequenced sample consisted of blood. The rearrangement links TRBV28 to TRBJ2-1, with a weak D call TRBD1 (5 bases). The CDR3, as DNA: TGTGCCAGCAGTACACAGGATCTCCTGAGTAGTGAGCAGTTCTTC. It specifies CASSTQDLLSSEQFF.